These T cell receptor beta chains were read from a single sample in a study of shared clonotypes between healthy human individuals. TCRdb keeps only in-frame clones here, not all; method: immunoSEQ multiplex PCR. The repertoire holds about 2,500,000 clones, with roughly nine tenths as singletons. The sequenced sample consisted of naive CD4+ T cells sorted from blood. The receptors were sampled from a man between 18 and 35 years old in good health. The CDR3 runs from the conserved cysteine through the conserved F or W. The D gene is left open where the match is weak. Part of the rows lack a size; the others show once, few, many or a class for expanded clones.

CDR3 protein: CASRGVGSGSYEQYF; CDR3 DNA: TGTGCCAGCAGGGGGGTTGGGAGCGGGAGTTACGAGCAGTACTTC; clone size: .; CDR3 length: 15; V gene: TRBV6-5; J gene: TRBJ2-7; D gene: TRBD2
CDR3 protein: CASSLVAVESYQPQHF; CDR3 DNA: TGTGCCAGCAGCTTGGTGGCAGTGGAGTCTTATCAGCCCCAGCATTTT; clone size: .; CDR3 length: 16; V gene: TRBV5-8; J gene: TRBJ1-5; D gene: .
CDR3 protein: CASTLGIGRTDTQYF; CDR3 DNA: TGTGCCAGCACTCTCGGTATCGGGCGCACAGATACGCAGTATTTT; clone size: .; CDR3 length: 15; V gene: TRBV6-5; J gene: TRBJ2-3; D gene: .
CDR3 protein: CASGRDSEWSPLHF; CDR3 DNA: TGTGCCAGCGGCCGGGACAGTGAATGGTCACCCCTCCACTTT; clone size: .; CDR3 length: 14; V gene: TRBV2; J gene: TRBJ1-6; D gene: TRBD1
CDR3 protein: CASRILNEQFF; CDR3 DNA: TGTGCCAGCAGAATCCTGAATGAGCAGTTCTTC; clone size: once; CDR3 length: 11; V gene: TRBV6-1; J gene: TRBJ2-1; D gene: .
CDR3 protein: CASSEPHTEAFF; CDR3 DNA: TGTGCCAGCAGTGAGCCCCACACTGAAGCTTTCTTT; clone size: .; CDR3 length: 12; V gene: TRBV2; J gene: TRBJ1-1; D gene: .
CDR3 protein: CSVDWRDTEAFF; CDR3 DNA: TGCAGCGTTGATTGGCGGGACACTGAAGCTTTCTTT; clone size: few; CDR3 length: 12; V gene: TRBV29-1; J gene: TRBJ1-1; D gene: .
CDR3 protein: CASSYKGPLNNEQFF; CDR3 DNA: TGTGCCAGCAGTTATAAAGGGCCGCTTAACAATGAGCAGTTCTTC; clone size: .; CDR3 length: 15; V gene: TRBV6-5; J gene: TRBJ2-1; D gene: .
CDR3 protein: CASSEGRSGGLYYYEQYF; CDR3 DNA: TGTGCCAGCAGTGAAGGTAGAAGCGGGGGACTCTACTACTACGAGCAGTACTTC; clone size: .; CDR3 length: 18; V gene: TRBV2; J gene: TRBJ2-7; D gene: TRBD2
CDR3 protein: CASGYRAETQYF; CDR3 DNA: TGTGCCAGCGGGTACAGGGCGGAGACCCAGTACTTC; clone size: .; CDR3 length: 12; V gene: TRBV2; J gene: TRBJ2-5; D gene: .
CDR3 protein: CASSPPTANTGELFF; CDR3 DNA: TGTGCCAGCAGCCCCCCGACAGCGAACACCGGGGAGCTGTTTTTT; clone size: .; CDR3 length: 15; V gene: TRBV28; J gene: TRBJ2-2; D gene: .
CDR3 protein: CASSVPGRVDEQYF; CDR3 DNA: TGTGCCAGCAGCGTACCGGGACGGGTGGACGAGCAGTACTTC; clone size: .; CDR3 length: 14; V gene: TRBV6-1; J gene: TRBJ2-7; D gene: .
CDR3 protein: CASSLSRRIEAFF; CDR3 DNA: TGTGCCAGCTCATTGTCCCGGAGAATAGAAGCTTTCTTT; clone size: .; CDR3 length: 13; V gene: TRBV18; J gene: TRBJ1-1; D gene: .
CDR3 protein: CASSKGEGVGEQYF; CDR3 DNA: TGCGCCAGCAGCAAAGGTGAGGGAGTGGGCGAGCAGTACTTC; clone size: .; CDR3 length: 14; V gene: TRBV5-1; J gene: TRBJ2-7; D gene: .
CDR3 protein: CSTSEGTDTQYF; CDR3 DNA: TGCAGCACCTCCGAAGGCACAGATACGCAGTATTTT; clone size: once; CDR3 length: 12; V gene: TRBV29-1; J gene: TRBJ2-3; D gene: .